This T cell receptor (beta chain) was found in a study of T cell repertoires in cytomegalovirus infection. Whole-study results and caveats: Clonotypes of TCR beta that were HLA-C-restricted and CMV-specific dominated the ex vivo response. Summed frequency of shared TCR beta families picked out CMV carriers who also had the relevant HLA.

V lost 4 bases and J lost 2, with 12 bases in between. This CDR3 is 16 amino acids long. Germline-derived CDR1 and CDR2 are SGHVS and FNYEAQ. TCRdb re-called the reads through MiXCR, storing one row per CDR3 protein. This table holds 680,000 or so distinct CDR3 sequences, roughly 30% found once. This clonotype was seen repeatedly, ten times or more. Its antigen is not known. The rearrangement uses TRBV7-6 and TRBJ2-6; D gene ambiguous. Sequencing was performed on cultured PBMCs, taken from culture after CMV antigen stimulation. This TCR came from a human donor in good health (CMV status not recorded). Some clones in this sample may be carry-over from other donors' samples. The CDR3 DNA follows: TGTGCCAGCAGCTCCCCCGGTGGAGCTGGGGCCAACGTCCTGACTTTC. Residues: CASSSPGGAGANVLTF.